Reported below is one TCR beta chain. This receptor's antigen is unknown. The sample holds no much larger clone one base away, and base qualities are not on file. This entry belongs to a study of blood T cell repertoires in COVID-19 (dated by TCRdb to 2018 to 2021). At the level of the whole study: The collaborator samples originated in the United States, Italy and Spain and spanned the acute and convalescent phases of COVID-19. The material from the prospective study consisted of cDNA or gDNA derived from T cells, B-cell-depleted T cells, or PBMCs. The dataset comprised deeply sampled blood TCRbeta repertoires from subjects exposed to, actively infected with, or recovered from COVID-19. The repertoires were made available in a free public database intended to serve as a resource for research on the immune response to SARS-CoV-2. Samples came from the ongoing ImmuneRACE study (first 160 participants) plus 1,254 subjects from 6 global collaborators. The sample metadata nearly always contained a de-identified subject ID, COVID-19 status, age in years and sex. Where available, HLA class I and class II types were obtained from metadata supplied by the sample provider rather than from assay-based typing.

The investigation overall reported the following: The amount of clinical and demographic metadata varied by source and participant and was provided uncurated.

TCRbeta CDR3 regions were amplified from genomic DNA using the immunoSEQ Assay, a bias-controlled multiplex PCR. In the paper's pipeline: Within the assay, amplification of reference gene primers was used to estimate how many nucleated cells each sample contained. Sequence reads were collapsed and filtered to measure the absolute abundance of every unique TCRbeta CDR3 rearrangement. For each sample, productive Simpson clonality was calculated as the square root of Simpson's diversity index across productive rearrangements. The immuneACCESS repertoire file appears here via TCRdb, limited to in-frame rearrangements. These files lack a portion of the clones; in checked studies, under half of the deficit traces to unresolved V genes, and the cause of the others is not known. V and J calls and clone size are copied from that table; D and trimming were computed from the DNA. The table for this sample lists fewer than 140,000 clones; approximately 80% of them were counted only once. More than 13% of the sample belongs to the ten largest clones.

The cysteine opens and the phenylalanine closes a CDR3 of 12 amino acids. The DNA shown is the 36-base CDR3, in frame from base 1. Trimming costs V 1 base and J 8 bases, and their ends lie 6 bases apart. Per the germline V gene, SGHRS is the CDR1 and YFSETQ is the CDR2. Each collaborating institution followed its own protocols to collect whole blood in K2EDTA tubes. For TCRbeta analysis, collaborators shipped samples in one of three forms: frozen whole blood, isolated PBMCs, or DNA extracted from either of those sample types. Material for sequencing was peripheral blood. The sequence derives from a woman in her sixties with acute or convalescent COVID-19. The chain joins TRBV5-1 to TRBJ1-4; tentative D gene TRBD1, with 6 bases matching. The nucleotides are TGCGCCAGCAGCTTGAGGGGGGAAAAACTGTTTTTT. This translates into CASSLRGEKLFF.